The TCR beta chain described here comes from a study of blood T cell repertoires in COVID-19. From germline, CDR1 is ENHRY and CDR2 SYGVKD. The CDR3 has 14 amino acids. The ends lost 10 bases at V and 3 bases at J; junction bases unmatched: 7. The data were produced by immunoSEQ multiplex PCR, yet TCRdb's version contains in-frame clones alone and is incomplete. The table has about 140,000 clones, about 83% seen once. Many counts were recorded for this clone. The TCR sequence derives from a man over 45 with acute or convalescent COVID-19. The specimen was peripheral blood. V gene TRBV10-3 combines with J gene TRBJ1-5; 9 positions match TRBD1. CDR3 nucleotides: TGTGCCACTTGGACAGGGGAATACAATCAGCCCCAGCATTTT. Translating gives CATWTGEYNQPQHF.